What follows are 15 T cell receptor beta chains derived from one specimen sequenced in a study of T cells expressing NK-cell markers. Each CDR3 protein gets one entry in TCRdb, which reprocessed the 5' RACE reads and gives no DNA. The table lists 550,000 or so distinct CDR3 sequences, with around 4% in the top ten. Sequenced material: blood T cells: a sorted CD56 or NKG2C T cell subset, CD4+ or CD8+ T cells, or bulk PBMC T cells (not recorded which). The receptors originated from a man younger than 35 in good health.

The chain employs TRBV20-1 and TRBJ2-3; TCRdb designates TRBD2, a call that cannot be tested without DNA. The germline V gene encodes CDR1 DFQATT and CDR2 SNEGSKA (reference sequence). This CDR3 has 15 residues. The CDR3 protein is CSAWAGLAGVDTQYF.

The CDR3 protein is CASNTPGLNYGYTF. The chain uses TRBV6-2 or TRBV6-3 and TRBJ1-2. Germline V gene data show CDR1 as MNHEY and CDR2 as SVGEGT. This CDR3 region has 14 residues.

The V gene is TRBV7-9, the J gene TRBJ2-4; lacking DNA, the TRBD1 call made by TCRdb goes unchecked. The CDR3 spans 16 residues. The V gene's germline CDR1 is SEHNR and CDR2 FQNEAQ (reference sequence). The CDR3: CASSNGQGQAKNIQYF.

V is TRBV4-2 and J is TRBJ2-1; TCRdb's D call of TRBD1 is untestable without DNA. Germline values: CDR1 LGHNA, CDR2 YNFKEQ. The CDR3 spans 14 residues. The CDR3: CASSPRTGLNEQFF.

The V call is TRBV20-1, the J call TRBJ2-7; TCRdb selects TRBD2, and the lack of DNA leaves this call unchecked. Per the germline V gene, CDR1 is DFQATT and CDR2 is SNEGSKA (reference sequence). This CDR3 has 15 amino acids. The CDR3 sequence: CSALGPSGSSYEQYF.

The gene calls are TRBV11-2 and TRBJ2-5; the TCRdb D gene call, TRBD1, has no DNA to confirm it. Germline assignment: CDR1 SGHAT and CDR2 FQNNGV. The CDR3 spans 18 residues. The CDR3 is CASSLSPGQGREGETQYF.

The chain recombines TRBV5-1 with TRBJ2-7; TCRdb indicates TRBD1, and absent DNA this call remains unverified. Germline V gene lookup returns CDR1 SGHRS and CDR2 YFSETQ. This CDR3 is built from 17 residues. Here the CDR3 reads CASSLQGTGRFGYEQYF.

The rearrangement links TRBV7-2 to TRBJ1-4. This CDR3 has 16 residues. Germline-derived CDR1 and CDR2 are SGHTA and FQGNSA. The CDR3 reads CASSFDTSSPNEKLFF.

The chain recombines TRBV20-1 with TRBJ2-1; absent DNA, TCRdb's TRBD2 call cannot be checked. CDR3 length equals 11 residues. Looked up from germline, CDR1 is DFQATT and CDR2 is SNEGSKA (reference sequence). This CDR3 reads CSAVHSDEQFF.

V and J are TRBV29-1 and TRBJ2-1; the D gene TCRdb calls, TRBD2, cannot be checked with no DNA. This CDR3 region has 14 residues. Germline CDR1 reads SQVTM; CDR2 reads ANQGSEA. Here the CDR3 reads CSVTSGRAVDEQFF.

The chain links TRBV5-1 to TRBJ2-1; with no DNA, the TCRdb D assignment of TRBD1 cannot be verified. Germline CDR1 is SGHRS and CDR2 is YFSETQ. CDR3 length equals 16 residues. CDR3 residues: CASSFKGQALYAEQFF.

This chain joins TRBV6-5 and TRBJ2-6. The germline V gene has CDR1 MNHEY and CDR2 SVGAGI. This CDR3 has 17 amino acids. Here the CDR3 reads CASSFYRGAPGANVLTF.

The V call is TRBV4-3, the J call TRBJ2-7. Germline loops: CDR1 LGHNA, CDR2 YSLEER. This CDR3 contains 14 residues. The CDR3 protein is CASSQESVHYEQYF.

The chain links TRBV10-3 to TRBJ2-2; checking the TCRdb D call of TRBD2 is not possible without DNA. Germline CDR1 and CDR2: ENHRY and SYGVKD. CDR3 length: 15 residues. The CDR3 spells CAISESSGRTGELFF.

V and J are TRBV5-1 and TRBJ2-7. This CDR3 is built from 16 residues. Looked up from germline, CDR1 is SGHRS and CDR2 is YFSETQ. The CDR3: CASSLQAGMNLYEQYF.